The clone carrying this T cell receptor beta chain showed up many times. Its antigen is unidentified. Using its own MiXCR run on the 5' RACE reads, TCRdb lists one record per CDR3 protein. The profile shows 100,000 to 150,000 distinct CDR3 sequences, 9.3% of them singletons. The data stem from a study of CD8 T cells in ankylosing spondylitis. General observations from the study: Characteristic of ankylosing spondylitis blood, it appeared, was a TCR beta motif comprising fewer than 10 highly homologous variants. Clones linked with disease were CD8+ and fairly uncommon in the peripheral blood. Matched ankylosing spondylitis synovial fluid reportedly showed significant enrichment of disease-linked clones.

The CDR3 is made up of 17 amino acids. V shed 0 bases, J shed 4 bases, and the junction held 11 bases outside the gene matches. Germline V gene lookup returns CDR1 SGDLS and CDR2 YYNGEE. The TCR originated in a male donor with ankylosing spondylitis or in good health (not recorded which). The chain links TRBV9 to TRBJ2-3, with 7 positions matching TRBD2. Material: blood, either unsorted or a sorted T cell fraction (not recorded which). The CDR3 DNA sequence: TGTGCCAGCAGCGTAGCCCTAGCGGCGTCTGGTCCAGATACGCAGTATTTT. This gives the protein CASSVALAASGPDTQYF.